This T cell receptor beta chain was profiled in a study of T-cell memory formation after mild COVID-19. The CDR3 is made up of 14 amino acids. Between the trimmed V and J ends, which lost 7 bases and 0 bases, there was a span of 11 bases. TCRdb ran MiXCR on the 5' RACE reads and lists one entry per CDR3 protein. The profile shows approximately 580,000 distinct CDR3 sequences, approximately 20% of them singletons. The chain combines TRBV12-3 or TRBV12-4 with TRBJ2-3, with D uncertain. Sequenced material: PBMCs or a T cell subset sorted from them (not recorded which). This TCR was recovered from an adult woman who had mild COVID-19 (a few samples of this study predate the infection). Cell type and time point are not known. CDR3 protein: CASTGPPSTDTQYF. The CDR3 DNA follows: TGTGCCAGCACCGGCCCCCCTAGCACAGATACGCAGTATTTT.